This T cell receptor (beta chain) was obtained from a study of shared clonotypes between healthy human individuals. Sequencing was performed with immunoSEQ multiplex PCR; in TCRdb, only in-frame clones are kept and a portion is missing. The table shows 400,000 to 500,000 clones, with less than 80% occurring only once. This CDR3 region has 13 residues. The V gene's germline CDR1 is SGHKS and CDR2 YYEKEE (reference sequence). V lost 2 bases, J lost 5 bases, and 8 bases lay in between. The genes are TRBV5-5 and TRBJ1-5; D not resolved. The source of this sequence is a woman aged 40 to 49 in good health. Some clones in this sample may be carry-over from other donors' samples. The sequencing sample was made of PBMCs. In DNA form, the CDR3 reads TGTGCCAGCAGCTTTGTTGGGGATCAGCCCCAGCATTTT. This codes for CASSFVGDQPQHF. The variable domain in full, completed from reference TRBV5-5 and TRBJ1-5, reads DAGVTQSPTHLIKTRGQQVTLRCSPISGHKSVSWYQQVLGQGPQFIFQYYEKEERGRGNFPDRFSARQFPNYSSELNVNALLLGDSALYLCASSFVGDQPQHFGDGTRLSIL.